The source of this TCR beta chain is a study of control samples from healthy donors and cancer patients. TCRdb's table, derived via immunoSEQ multiplex PCR, lists solely in-frame clones and lacks some. The sample has roughly 370,000 clones; 90% are singletons. Germline loops: CDR1 LGHDT, CDR2 YNNKEL (reference sequence). The CDR3 loop spans 17 amino acids. Germline trimming cut 3 bases from V and 1 base from J; bases unmatched to any gene: 6. The clonotype comes from a man aged 40-50 years with head and neck cancer. The chain couples TRBV3-1 (or the pseudogene TRBV3-2) to TRBJ2-3, with 11 positions matching TRBD2. The sample consisted of PBMCs. The CDR3 DNA is TGTGCCAGCAGCCAGGAACTAGCGGGAGCTGGCACAGATACGCAGTATTTT. Translating it yields CASSQELAGAGTDTQYF.